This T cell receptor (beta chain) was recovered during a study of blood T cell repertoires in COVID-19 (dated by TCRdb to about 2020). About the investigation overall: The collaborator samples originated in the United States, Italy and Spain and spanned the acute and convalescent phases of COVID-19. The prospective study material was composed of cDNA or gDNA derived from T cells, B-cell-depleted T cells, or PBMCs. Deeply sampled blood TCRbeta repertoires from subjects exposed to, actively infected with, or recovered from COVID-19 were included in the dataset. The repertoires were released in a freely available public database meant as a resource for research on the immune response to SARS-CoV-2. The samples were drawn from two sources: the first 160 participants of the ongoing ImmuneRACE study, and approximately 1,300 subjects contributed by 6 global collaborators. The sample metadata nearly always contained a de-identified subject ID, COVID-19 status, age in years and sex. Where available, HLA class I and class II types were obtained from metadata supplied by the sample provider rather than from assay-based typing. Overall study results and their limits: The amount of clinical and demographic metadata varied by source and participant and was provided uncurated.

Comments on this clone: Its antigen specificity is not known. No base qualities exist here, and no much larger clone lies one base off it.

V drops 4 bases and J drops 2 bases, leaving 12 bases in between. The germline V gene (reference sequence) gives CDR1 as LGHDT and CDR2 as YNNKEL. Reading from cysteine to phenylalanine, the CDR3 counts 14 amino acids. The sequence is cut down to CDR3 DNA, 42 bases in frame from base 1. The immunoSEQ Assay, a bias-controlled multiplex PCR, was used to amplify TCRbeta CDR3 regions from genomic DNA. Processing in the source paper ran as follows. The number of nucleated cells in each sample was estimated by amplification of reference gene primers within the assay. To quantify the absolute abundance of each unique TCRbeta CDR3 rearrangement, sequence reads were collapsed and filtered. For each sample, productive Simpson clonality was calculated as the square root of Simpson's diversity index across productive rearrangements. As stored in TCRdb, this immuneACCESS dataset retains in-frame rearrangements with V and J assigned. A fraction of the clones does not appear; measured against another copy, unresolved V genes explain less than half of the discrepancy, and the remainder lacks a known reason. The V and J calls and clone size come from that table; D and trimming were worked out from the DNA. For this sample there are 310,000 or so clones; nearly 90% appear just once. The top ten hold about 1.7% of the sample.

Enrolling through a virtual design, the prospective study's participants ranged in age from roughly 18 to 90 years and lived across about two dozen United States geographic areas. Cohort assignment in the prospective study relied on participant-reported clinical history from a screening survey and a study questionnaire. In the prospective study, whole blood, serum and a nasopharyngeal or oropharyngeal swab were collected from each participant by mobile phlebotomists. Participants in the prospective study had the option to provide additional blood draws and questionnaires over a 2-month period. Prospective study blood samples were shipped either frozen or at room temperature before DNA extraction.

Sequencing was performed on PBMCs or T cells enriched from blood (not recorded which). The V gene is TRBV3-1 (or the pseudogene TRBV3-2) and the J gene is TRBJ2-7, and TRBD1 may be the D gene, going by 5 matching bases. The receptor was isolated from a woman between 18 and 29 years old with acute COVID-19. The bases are TGTGCCAGCAGCCTGCGAGACAGAACCTACGAGCAGTACTTC. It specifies CASSLRDRTYEQYF.